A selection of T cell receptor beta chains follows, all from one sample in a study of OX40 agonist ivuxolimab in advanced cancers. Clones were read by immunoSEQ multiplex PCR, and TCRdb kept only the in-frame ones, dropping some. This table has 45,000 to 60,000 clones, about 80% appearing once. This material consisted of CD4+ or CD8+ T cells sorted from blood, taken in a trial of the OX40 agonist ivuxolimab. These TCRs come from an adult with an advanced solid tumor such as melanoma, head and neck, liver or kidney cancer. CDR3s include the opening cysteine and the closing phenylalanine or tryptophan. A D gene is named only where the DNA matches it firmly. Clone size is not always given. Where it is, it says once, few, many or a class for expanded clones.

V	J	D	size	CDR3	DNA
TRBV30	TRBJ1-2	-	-	CAWSPRLGLLYGYTF	TGTGCCTGGAGCCCTCGCCTGGGCCTACTTTATGGCTACACCTTC
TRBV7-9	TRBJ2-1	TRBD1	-	CASSPRDRGWDNEQFF	TGTGCCAGCAGCCCTCGGGACAGGGGGTGGGACAATGAGCAGTTCTTC
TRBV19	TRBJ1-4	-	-	CASSIASDLGEKLFF	TGTGCCAGTAGTATAGCGAGCGACTTGGGCGAAAAACTGTTTTTT
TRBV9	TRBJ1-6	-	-	CASSVVAGPGRNSPLHF	TGTGCCAGCAGCGTAGTGGCAGGCCCAGGCCGTAATTCACCCCTCCACTTT
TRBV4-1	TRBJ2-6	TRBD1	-	CASSQDSDRVGPGANVLTF	TGCGCCAGCAGCCAAGATTCGGACAGGGTGGGGCCTGGGGCCAACGTCCTGACTTTC
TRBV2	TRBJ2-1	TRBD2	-	CASNKAASGGYNEQFF	TGTGCCAGCAATAAGGCGGCTAGCGGGGGATACAATGAGCAGTTCTTC
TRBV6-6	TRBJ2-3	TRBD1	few	CASRPGQGRTDTQYF	TGTGCCAGCAGGCCGGGACAGGGTCGTACAGATACGCAGTATTTT
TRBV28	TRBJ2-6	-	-	CASTLVRGSGANVLTF	TGTGCCAGCACCTTAGTCAGGGGATCTGGGGCCAACGTCCTGACTTTC
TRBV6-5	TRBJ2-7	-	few	CASSRGGQGAREQYF	TGTGCCAGCAGTCGGGGGGGCCAGGGGGCGAGAGAGCAGTACTTC
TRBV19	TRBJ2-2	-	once	CASRALDTGELFF	TGTGCCAGTAGAGCGTTGGACACCGGGGAGCTGTTTTTT
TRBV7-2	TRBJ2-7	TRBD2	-	CASSLAGLSYEQYF	TGTGCCAGCAGCCTAGCGGGCTTATCCTACGAGCAGTACTTC
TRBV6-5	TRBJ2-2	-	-	CASTGGDRSTGELFF	TGTGCCAGCACTGGGGGTGACAGGTCCACCGGGGAGCTGTTTTTT
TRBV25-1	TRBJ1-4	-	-	CASSEWGTGNEKLFF	TGTGCCAGCAGTGAGTGGGGGACGGGTAATGAAAAACTGTTTTTT
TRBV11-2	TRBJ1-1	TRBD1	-	CASSPQGRGELRAFF	TGTGCCAGCAGCCCCCAGGGCAGGGGGGAGCTGCGAGCTTTCTTT
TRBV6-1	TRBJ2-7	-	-	CASSEGLIRSSYEQYF	TGTGCCAGCAGTGAAGGTCTCATAAGGAGCTCCTACGAGCAGTACTTC
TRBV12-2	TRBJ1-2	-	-	CASSILTGGGYTF	TGTGCCAGCAGCATCCTCACAGGGGGCGGCTACACCTTC